These T cell receptor beta chains were read from a single sample in a study of spatial heterogeneity in lung cancer. TCRdb reanalysed the 5' RACE reads using MiXCR and keeps one entry per CDR3 protein. Among about 44,000 distinct CDR3 sequences listed, roughly an eighth were seen once. The sample in question was PBMCs, obtained at surgery. The source is a male donor with early-stage non-small cell lung cancer. The CDR3 runs from the conserved cysteine through the conserved F or W. The D gene is left open where the match is weak. Size values are once, few and many counts, or a class for expanded clones, and some rows have none.

clone size	V gene	J gene	D gene	CDR3 protein	CDR3 DNA
-	TRBV2	TRBJ2-3	TRBD2	CGQQGGTDTQYF	TGTGGCCAGCAGGGAGGGACAGATACGCAGTATTTT
many	TRBV15	TRBJ2-3	TRBD2	CATRAGGTDTQYF	TGTGCCACCAGGGCCGGGGGGACAGATACGCAGTATTTT
-	TRBV11-1	TRBJ2-6	-	CASSFSAISGANVLTF	TGTGCCAGCAGCTTTAGTGCGATCTCTGGGGCCAACGTCCTGACTTTC
-	TRBV28	TRBJ2-5	-	CASRELGKAQYF	TGTGCCAGCAGGGAACTAGGGAAGGCCCAGTACTTC
few	TRBV5-4	TRBJ2-7	-	CASSRGRQGTYEQYF	TGTGCCAGCAGCAGGGGACGCCAGGGAACCTACGAGCAGTACTTC
many	TRBV7-2	TRBJ2-3	-	CASSLVDTQYF	TGTGCCAGCAGCTTAGTTGATACGCAGTATTTT
many	TRBV5-1	TRBJ2-7	-	CASSLNLGSSYEQYF	TGCGCCAGCAGCTTGAATCTGGGTTCCTCCTACGAGCAGTACTTC
many	TRBV7-9	TRBJ1-5	TRBD1	CASSSTGAGDQPQHF	TGTGCCAGCAGCTCCACAGGGGCGGGCGATCAGCCCCAGCATTTT
many	TRBV5-1	TRBJ1-4	-	CASSLSGSTRNEKLFF	TGCGCCAGCAGCTTGTCCGGATCTACTCGGAATGAAAAACTGTTTTTT
many	TRBV5-8	TRBJ2-7	-	CASSLPYSSEQYF	TGTGCCAGCAGCTTGCCCTATTCGAGCGAGCAGTACTTC
-	TRBV18	TRBJ2-1	-	CASSPPVTYNEQFF	TGTGCCAGCTCACCACCGGTCACCTACAATGAGCAGTTCTTC
few	TRBV28	TRBJ2-5	TRBD2	CASSELAGSETQYF	TGTGCCAGCAGTGAGCTAGCGGGATCAGAGACCCAGTACTTC
many	TRBV29-1	TRBJ1-4	-	CSISRDATNEKLFF	TGCAGCATTTCCCGGGATGCAACTAATGAAAAACTGTTTTTT
many	TRBV20-1	TRBJ2-1	-	CSASTGTAYNEQFF	TGCAGTGCTAGTACCGGGACTGCCTACAATGAGCAGTTCTTC
many	TRBV11-1	TRBJ2-7	-	CASSSWSSYEQYF	TGTGCCAGCAGCTCCTGGAGCTCCTACGAGCAGTACTTC
-	TRBV4-2	TRBJ1-2	-	CASSQEGGRYHGYTF	TGTGCCAGCAGCCAAGAAGGAGGACGGTACCATGGCTACACCTTC
few	TRBV7-9	TRBJ2-3	-	CASSQRTDTQYF	TGTGCCAGCAGCCAGCGCACAGATACGCAGTATTTT
few	TRBV20-1	TRBJ1-2	-	CSARAAFNYGYTF	TGCAGTGCTAGAGCAGCCTTTAACTATGGCTACACCTTC
many	TRBV19	TRBJ2-3	-	CASSIPSTRGRDTQYF	TGTGCCAGTAGTATACCCTCTACGCGGGGCAGGGATACGCAGTATTTT
many	TRBV5-5	TRBJ2-3	TRBD1	CASSLTGETDTQYF	TGTGCCAGCAGCTTGACAGGGGAAACAGATACGCAGTATTTT
many	TRBV19	TRBJ2-1	-	CASSIRGSYNEQFF	TGTGCCAGTAGTATTCGGGGATCCTACAATGAGCAGTTCTTC
-	TRBV5-1	TRBJ2-3	TRBD1	CASSLMDRGKDTQYF	TGCGCCAGCAGCTTGATGGACAGGGGGAAAGATACGCAGTATTTT
few	TRBV29-1	TRBJ2-3	TRBD2	CSVRTSGGSTDTQYF	TGCAGCGTTCGGACTAGCGGGGGATCCACAGATACGCAGTATTTT
-	TRBV28	TRBJ1-5	-	CTSSLTQQPQHF	TGTACCAGCAGTTTAACCCAACAGCCCCAGCATTTT
many	TRBV4-1	TRBJ1-6	-	CASRSEGGSYNSPLHF	TGCGCCAGCAGGTCCGAGGGCGGCTCCTATAATTCACCCCTCCACTTT
many	TRBV6-2/TRBV6-3	TRBJ1-1	-	CASRIDGVVNTEAFF	TGTGCCAGCAGAATCGACGGGGTCGTGAACACTGAAGCTTTCTTT
few	TRBV4-3	TRBJ2-7	-	CASSQEISGEQYF	TGCGCCAGCAGCCAAGAAATTAGCGGCGAGCAGTACTTC
-	TRBV10-1	TRBJ2-2	-	CASSESTNTGELFF	TGCGCCAGCAGTGAGTCTACGAACACCGGGGAGCTGTTTTTT
-	TRBV20-1	TRBJ1-4	-	CSALDRRNEKLFF	TGCAGTGCTCTCGACAGGAGGAATGAAAAACTGTTTTTT
few	TRBV19	TRBJ2-7	-	CASSIGSGSSYEQYF	TGTGCCAGTAGTATCGGGTCCGGTTCCTCCTATGAGCAGTACTTC
few	TRBV10-2	TRBJ1-5	-	CASSELGGGNQPQHF	TGCGCCAGCAGTGAGTTAGGAGGGGGGAATCAGCCCCAGCATTTT
-	TRBV28	TRBJ1-2	TRBD1	CASSLGTGVSISYTF	TGTGCCAGCAGTTTAGGTACAGGGGTCTCCATTAGCTACACCTTC
-	TRBV3-1	TRBJ2-3	-	CASSQWDGDTQYF	TGTGCCAGCAGCCAATGGGACGGAGATACGCAGTATTTT
many	TRBV5-1	TRBJ2-5	TRBD1	CASSLQTGEETQYF	TGCGCCAGCAGCCTCCAGACAGGGGAAGAGACCCAGTACTTC
-	TRBV7-9	TRBJ2-2	-	CASSDSNTGELFF	TGTGCCAGCAGTGACAGTAACACCGGGGAGCTGTTTTTT
many	TRBV7-8	TRBJ1-4	-	CASSPRLSEKLFF	TGTGCCAGCAGCCCGAGGCTGAGCGAAAAACTGTTTTTT
many	TRBV4-3	TRBJ2-7	-	CASSHSTGDYEQYF	TGCGCCAGCAGCCACTCGACAGGCGATTACGAGCAGTACTTC
few	TRBV6-5	TRBJ2-7	-	CASSPDSSISYEQYF	TGTGCCAGCAGCCCCGACAGCAGTATCTCCTACGAGCAGTACTTC
-	TRBV5-1	TRBJ2-3	-	CASSLEGRGADTQYF	TGCGCCAGCAGCTTGGAAGGGAGAGGGGCAGATACGCAGTATTTT
few	TRBV9	TRBJ1-2	-	CASSVGAYYTF	TGTGCCAGCAGCGTAGGGGCATACTACACCTTC
-	TRBV28	TRBJ2-4	-	CASSSPGAAKNIQYF	TGTGCCAGCAGTTCGCCGGGGGCGGCCAAAAACATTCAGTACTTC
-	TRBV12-3/TRBV12-4	TRBJ2-6	-	CASSIMANGANVLTF	TGTGCCAGCAGCATCATGGCTAACGGGGCCAACGTCCTGACTTTC
few	TRBV29-1	TRBJ2-7	TRBD1	CSVAWQGAQSEQYF	TGCAGCGTTGCTTGGCAGGGGGCGCAGTCCGAGCAGTACTTC
-	TRBV28	TRBJ1-3	-	CASSTISSGNTIYF	TGTGCCAGCAGTACTATAAGCTCTGGAAACACCATATATTTT
few	TRBV7-2	TRBJ1-2	-	CASSPVLTAFNYGYTF	TGTGCCAGCAGCCCCGTTTTGACGGCATTTAACTATGGCTACACCTTC
few	TRBV18	TRBJ2-7	-	CASSPARGAYEQYF	TGTGCCAGCTCACCGGCTCGGGGGGCGTACGAGCAGTACTTC
-	TRBV28	TRBJ2-7	-	CASSSWSTYEQYF	TGTGCCAGCAGTTCGTGGAGTACCTACGAGCAGTACTTC
few	TRBV7-9	TRBJ2-7	TRBD2	CASSYTKTSGGKQYF	TGTGCCAGCAGCTATACGAAAACTAGCGGGGGGAAGCAGTACTTC
few	TRBV29-1	TRBJ1-1	-	CSVGQPNTEAFF	TGCAGCGTTGGACAGCCGAACACTGAAGCTTTCTTT
-	TRBV27	TRBJ2-2	TRBD2	CASALREGRTGELFF	TGTGCCAGTGCGCTGCGGGAGGGCCGCACCGGGGAGCTGTTTTTT
few	TRBV20-1	TRBJ2-2	-	CSALLRGTGELFF	TGCAGTGCCCTTCTCCGTGGAACCGGGGAGCTGTTTTTT